A selection of T cell receptor beta chains follows, all from one sample in a study of blood T cell repertoires in COVID-19. TCRdb keeps only in-frame clones here, not all; method: immunoSEQ multiplex PCR. The data show a few hundred thousand clones, with approximately 87% seen just once and 1.5% to 2% held by the top ten. Sequences were obtained from PBMCs or T cells enriched from blood (not recorded which). These receptor sequences come from a woman aged 40 to 50 who had recovered from COVID-19. Both conserved end residues are part of each CDR3. A D gene is named only where the DNA matches it firmly. A clone size is listed for some rows: how often the clone was seen (once, few, many), or a class if it is expanded.

TRBV11-2	-	TRBD2	TRBJ2-2	TGTGCCAGCAGTTACCGGGAGGCCGGGGAGCTGTTTTTT	CASSYREAGELFF
TRBV2	-	-	TRBJ2-1	TGTGCCAGCAGTGAAGGAGGCAGAGGCTCCTACAATGAGCAGTTCTTC	CASSEGGRGSYNEQFF
TRBV6-5	-	-	TRBJ2-7	TGTGCCAGCAGTCCACGCCTAAGGGGCTACGAGCAGTACTTC	CASSPRLRGYEQYF
TRBV30	-	-	TRBJ1-2	TGTGCCTGGAGTGTACGTCAGGGGCTTAGGGGCTACACCTTC	CAWSVRQGLRGYTF
TRBV5-6	-	TRBD1	TRBJ1-5	TGTGCCAGCAGCTTTAAATCGGGACAGGGTGATCAGCCCCAGCATTTT	CASSFKSGQGDQPQHF
TRBV4-3	-	-	TRBJ2-5	TGCGCCAGCAGCCAAGATAGAGAGACCCAGTACTTC	CASSQDRETQYF
TRBV10-1	-	-	TRBJ1-1	TGCGCCAGCGCAAACAGGAACACTGAAGCTTTCTTT	CASANRNTEAFF
TRBV9	-	TRBD2	TRBJ2-1	TGTGCCAGCAGCGGGACTAGCCAGGGCAATGAGCAGTTCTTC	CASSGTSQGNEQFF
TRBV14	-	-	TRBJ2-3	TGTGCCAGCAGCCAAGTAAGAAGCGGGAGCACAGATACGCAGTATTTT	CASSQVRSGSTDTQYF
TRBV9	-	-	TRBJ1-5	TGTGCCAGCAGCGTAGAAGGGACTCCCAATCAGCCCCAGCATTTT	CASSVEGTPNQPQHF
TRBV15	-	-	TRBJ1-1	TGTGCCACCAGCCGGGAACGGGAAGCTTTCTTT	CATSREREAFF
TRBV20-1	-	-	TRBJ2-1	TGCAGTGCTAGCGACCGGGGAAGTAGGTTCTTC	CSASDRGSRFF
TRBV9	-	TRBD1	TRBJ2-1	TGTGCCAGCAGCGAGGGGGCGAGCTCCTACAATGAGCAGTTCTTC	CASSEGASSYNEQFF
TRBV19	-	-	TRBJ1-1	TGTGCCAGTAGCAAGGGGAAAAGGGATAACACTGAAGCTTTCTTT	CASSKGKRDNTEAFF
TRBV4-3	-	TRBD2	TRBJ2-3	TGCGCCAGCAGCCCCGGACTAGCGGGAGCCATGACAGATACGCAGTATTTT	CASSPGLAGAMTDTQYF
TRBV19	-	TRBD1	TRBJ1-5	TGTGCCAGTAGTATAGTGGGGACAGGGGGCAATCAGCCCCAGCATTTT	CASSIVGTGGNQPQHF
TRBV6-5	-	-	TRBJ1-2	TGTGCCAGCACCTACGGGGGTGGTGGCTACACCTTC	CASTYGGGGYTF
TRBV10-1	-	TRBD2	TRBJ2-1	TGCGCCAGCAGTGCTTCCCTGACTAGCCGTGAGCAGTTCTTC	CASSASLTSREQFF
TRBV9	-	-	TRBJ1-1	TGTGCCAGCAGCGTAGAGTCCCGGGGCACTGAAGCTTTCTTT	CASSVESRGTEAFF
TRBV5-4	-	-	TRBJ1-2	TGTGCCAGCAGCCTACCCGGGGTAGGCTATGGCTACACCTTC	CASSLPGVGYGYTF
TRBV29-1	-	-	TRBJ2-6	TGCAGCGTTTTCGGTACGGGATCAACCAACGTCCTGACTTTC	CSVFGTGSTNVLTF
TRBV11-3	-	TRBD2	TRBJ2-2	TGTGCCAGCAGCGCCCGACTAGCCAAGAACACCGGGGAGCTGTTTTTT	CASSARLAKNTGELFF
TRBV6-5	-	-	TRBJ1-6	TGTGCCAGCAGTACAGACAAACGGAATTCACCCCTCCACTTT	CASSTDKRNSPLHF
TRBV16	-	-	TRBJ1-1	TGTGCCAGCAGCCAATGGGGGCCAGGTACTGAAGCTTTCTTT	CASSQWGPGTEAFF
TRBV3-1/TRBV3-2	-	-	TRBJ1-2	TGTGCCAGCAGCCAAGATTGGACGGGGGGCTACACCTTC	CASSQDWTGGYTF
TRBV7-9	-	TRBD1	TRBJ1-6	TGTGCCAGCAGCTTCTGGGACAGGAATAATTCACCCCTCCACTTT	CASSFWDRNNSPLHF
TRBV18	-	-	TRBJ1-2	TGTGCCAGCTCACCACCGCCCACTACGGGGGGCAACTATGGCTACACCTTC	CASSPPPTTGGNYGYTF
TRBV2	-	TRBD2	TRBJ2-7	TGTGCCAGCAGCCTTGGACTAGCGGGAGTGTACGAGCAGTACTTC	CASSLGLAGVYEQYF
TRBV24-1	-	-	TRBJ2-2	TGTGCCACCAGTGATTTACGGGACGGGGAGCTGTTTTTT	CATSDLRDGELFF
TRBV2	-	-	TRBJ1-1	TGTGCCAGCAGTTATTGGGGGGGTAGCGCGTGGGACACTGAAGCTTTCTTT	CASSYWGGSAWDTEAFF
TRBV5-1	-	TRBD1	TRBJ2-5	TGCGCCAGCAGCCCCGGGACAGGGACCCAAGAGACCCAGTACTTC	CASSPGTGTQETQYF
TRBV6-2/TRBV6-3	-	-	TRBJ2-1	TGTGCCAGCAGTCCGAGTTGGCGGGTGAGCTACAATGAGCAGTTCTTC	CASSPSWRVSYNEQFF
TRBV7-9	-	TRBD2	TRBJ2-3	TGTGCCAGCAGCCCTTACCGACTAGCGGGCTCCACAGATACGCAGTATTTT	CASSPYRLAGSTDTQYF
TRBV3-1/TRBV3-2	-	-	TRBJ1-3	TGTGCCAGCAGCCCTAGGGGACAATCTGGAAACACCATATATTTT	CASSPRGQSGNTIYF
TRBV10-3	-	-	TRBJ1-2	TGTGCCATCAGTGATCCGAACGGACTGCCCCCTGGCTACACCTTC	CAISDPNGLPPGYTF
TRBV12-3/TRBV12-4	-	TRBD1	TRBJ2-7	TGTGCCAGCAGCTCTTCAGGGGGCGACGAGCAGTACTTC	CASSSSGGDEQYF
TRBV7-9	-	-	TRBJ2-2	TGTGCCAGCAGCTTCCGGTCCAGGGTAGTCACCGGGGAGCTGTTTTTT	CASSFRSRVVTGELFF
TRBV7-9	-	TRBD2	TRBJ2-7	TGTGCCAGCAGCTTCCGGCCGGGACTAGCGTACGAGCAGTACTTC	CASSFRPGLAYEQYF
TRBV19	-	TRBD1	TRBJ1-2	TGTGCCAGTAGTACCCCGGGACAGCTCTATGGCTACACCTTC	CASSTPGQLYGYTF
TRBV2	-	TRBD1	TRBJ1-1	TGTGCCAGCAGCCGGACAGGGGGAAGCACTGAAGCTTTCTTT	CASSRTGGSTEAFF
TRBV10-2	few	-	TRBJ1-1	TGCGCCAGCAGTGAGTTCCCGGGGGTGGACACTGAAGCTTTCTTT	CASSEFPGVDTEAFF
TRBV19	-	TRBD1	TRBJ1-2	TGTGCCAGTAGTCAGACAGGGGTCGCGAACTATGGCTACACCTTC	CASSQTGVANYGYTF
TRBV7-9	-	-	TRBJ2-1	TGTGCCAGCAACGACGGGTCTGGTCCCAATGAGCAGTTCTTC	CASNDGSGPNEQFF
TRBV2	-	-	TRBJ1-5	TGTGCCAGCAGCGATAGGACAGTGAGTCAGCCCCAGCATTTT	CASSDRTVSQPQHF
TRBV11-3	-	TRBD1	TRBJ1-1	TGTGCCAGCAGCTCCGAGACAGGGGGATTGTACACTGAAGCTTTCTTT	CASSSETGGLYTEAFF
TRBV14	-	-	TRBJ1-3	TGTGCCAGCAGCCAAGATAGCTCTGGAAACACCATATATTTT	CASSQDSSGNTIYF
TRBV6-1	-	-	TRBJ2-5	TGTGCCAGCAGTGAAAGCAGGGATGGGTGGGAGACCCAGTACTTC	CASSESRDGWETQYF
TRBV2	few	TRBD1	TRBJ1-2	TGTGCCAGCAGTCCGGGACAGGCTAACTATGGCTACACCTTC	CASSPGQANYGYTF
TRBV5-6	-	TRBD2	TRBJ2-5	TGTGCCAGCAGCTTGAGGCGTTTGGTGACTAGCAGAGAGACCCAGTACTTC	CASSLRRLVTSRETQYF
TRBV7-9	once	TRBD2	TRBJ2-1	TGTGCCAGCAGCTCACCTAGGGGACTAGCGGGAGTGGTATACAATGAGCAGTTCTTC	CASSSPRGLAGVVYNEQFF
TRBV6-5	-	-	TRBJ2-7	TGTGCCAGCAGTTACGACAGCTCCTACGAGCAGTACTTC	CASSYDSSYEQYF
TRBV9	-	TRBD2	TRBJ2-1	TGTGCCAGCAGCGTAGGGACTAGTCCCCATCGGTTCTTC	CASSVGTSPHRFF
TRBV5-1	-	TRBD1	TRBJ1-6	TGCGCCAGCAGCCCCAGGGATGCCGGGACAGAAAATTCACCCCTCCACTTT	CASSPRDAGTENSPLHF
TRBV7-6	-	-	TRBJ2-5	TGTGCCAGCAGCTTCCTCCAAGAGACCCAGTACTTC	CASSFLQETQYF